This record covers a single T cell receptor (beta chain). Its antigen is not known. These data originate in a study of T cell responses to AZD1222 COVID-19 vaccine. Notes on the study in general: Samples come after the peak T cell response, not at day 14. Baseline serostatus was positive in only a handful of AZD1222 recipients. Most donors were white British, females outnumbered males, and clonal diversity was possibly underestimated. The CD4 TCRs associated with vaccination extended across spike and predominated at 160-218 and 743-854.

Produced via immunoSEQ multiplex PCR; TCRdb's table is partial and in-frame only. The data hold 100,000 to 150,000 clones, with 89% observed a single time. With V trimmed by 2 bases and J by 5 bases, 14 bases remained unmatched. Per the germline V gene, CDR1 is GTSNPN and CDR2 is SVGIG (reference sequence). This CDR3 has 17 residues. This sequence originates from an adult in good health. The specimen was peripheral blood, collected on day 0 of AZD1222 vaccination. This sequence joins TRBV30 and TRBJ2-3; TRBD1 matches 9 bases. CDR3 bases: TGTGCCTGGAGTCTCAGAATAACAGGGGGCCCTAGAGATACGCAGTATTTT. This translates into CAWSLRITGGPRDTQYF.